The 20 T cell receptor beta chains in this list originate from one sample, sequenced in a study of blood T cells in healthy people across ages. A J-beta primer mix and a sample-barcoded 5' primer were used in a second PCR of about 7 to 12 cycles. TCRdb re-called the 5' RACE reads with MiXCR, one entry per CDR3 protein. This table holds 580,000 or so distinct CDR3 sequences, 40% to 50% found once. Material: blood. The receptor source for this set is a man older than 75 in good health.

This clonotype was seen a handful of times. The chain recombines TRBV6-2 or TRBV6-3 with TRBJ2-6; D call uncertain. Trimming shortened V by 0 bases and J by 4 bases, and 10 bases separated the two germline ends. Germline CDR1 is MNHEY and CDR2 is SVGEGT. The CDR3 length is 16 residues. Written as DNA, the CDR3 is TGTGCCAGCAGTTACTCGAGTGGTTCGGGGGCCAACGTCCTGACTTTC. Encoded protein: CASSYSSGSGANVLTF.

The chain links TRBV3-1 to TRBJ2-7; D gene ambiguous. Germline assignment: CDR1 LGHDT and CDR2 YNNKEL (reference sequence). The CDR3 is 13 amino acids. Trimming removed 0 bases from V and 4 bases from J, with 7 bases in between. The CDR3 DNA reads TGTGCCAGCAGCCAAGACCCAAAGTACGAGCAGTACTTC. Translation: CASSQDPKYEQYF.

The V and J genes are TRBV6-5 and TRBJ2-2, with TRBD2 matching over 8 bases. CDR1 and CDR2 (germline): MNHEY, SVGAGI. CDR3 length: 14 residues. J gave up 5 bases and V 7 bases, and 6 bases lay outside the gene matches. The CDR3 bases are TGTGCCAGCACACCGGGACTAGGGACCGGGGAGCTGTTTTTT. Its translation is CASTPGLGTGELFF.

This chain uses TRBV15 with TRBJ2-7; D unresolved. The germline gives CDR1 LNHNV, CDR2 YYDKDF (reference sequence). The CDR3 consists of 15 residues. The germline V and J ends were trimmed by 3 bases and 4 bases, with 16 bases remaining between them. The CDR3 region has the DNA TGTGCCACCAGCAGTGTCAAGGCAGGATCTTACGAGCAGTACTTC. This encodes CATSSVKAGSYEQYF.

The CDR3 bases are TGCGCCAGCAGCTTGGCCGCGGGGGGCTACGAGCAGTACTTC. Its translation is CASSLAAGGYEQYF. The chain links TRBV5-1 to TRBJ2-7; 8 nucleotides agree with TRBD2. The J segment lost 3 bases and the V segment lost 0 bases, leaving 2 bases of the junction unmatched. Per the germline V gene, CDR1 is SGHRS and CDR2 is YFSETQ. The CDR3 is 14 amino acids.

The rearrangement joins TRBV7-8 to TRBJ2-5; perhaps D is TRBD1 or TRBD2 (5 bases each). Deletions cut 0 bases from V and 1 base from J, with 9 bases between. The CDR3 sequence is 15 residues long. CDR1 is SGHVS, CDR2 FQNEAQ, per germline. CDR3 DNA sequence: TGTGCCAGCAGCTTAGCGGGGGTAGCCCAAGAGACCCAGTACTTC. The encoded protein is CASSLAGVAQETQYF.

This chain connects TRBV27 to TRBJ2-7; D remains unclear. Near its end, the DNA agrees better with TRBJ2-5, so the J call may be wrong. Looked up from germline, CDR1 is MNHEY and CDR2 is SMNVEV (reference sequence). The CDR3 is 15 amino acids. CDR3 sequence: CASSATTLIQETQYF. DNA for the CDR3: TGTGCCAGCAGTGCCACTACCCTGATCCAAGAGACCCAGTACTTC.

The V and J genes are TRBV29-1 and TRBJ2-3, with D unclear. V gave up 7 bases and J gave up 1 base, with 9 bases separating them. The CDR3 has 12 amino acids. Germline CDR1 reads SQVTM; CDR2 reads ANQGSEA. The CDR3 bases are TGCAGCGCTTTAGAGGGCACAGATACGCAGTATTTT. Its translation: CSALEGTDTQYF.

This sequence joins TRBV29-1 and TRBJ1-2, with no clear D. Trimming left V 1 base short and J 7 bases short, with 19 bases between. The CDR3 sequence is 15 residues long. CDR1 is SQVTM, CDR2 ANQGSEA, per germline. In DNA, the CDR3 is TGCAGCGTTGAAGGGACCCAAACTTCTGCCCCTGGCTACACCTTC. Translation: CSVEGTQTSAPGYTF.

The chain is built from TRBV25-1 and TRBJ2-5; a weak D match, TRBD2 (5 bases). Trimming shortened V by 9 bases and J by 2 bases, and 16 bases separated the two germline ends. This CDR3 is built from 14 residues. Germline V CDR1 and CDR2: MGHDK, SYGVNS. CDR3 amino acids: CASTGGSGQETQYF. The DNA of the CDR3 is TGTGCCAGTACCGGAGGTAGTGGTCAAGAGACCCAGTACTTC.

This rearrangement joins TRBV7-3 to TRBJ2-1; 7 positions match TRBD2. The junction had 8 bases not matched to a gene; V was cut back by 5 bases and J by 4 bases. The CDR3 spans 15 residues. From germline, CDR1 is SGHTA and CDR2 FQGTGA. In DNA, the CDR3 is TGTGCCAGCAGCGGGAGTGGGAGGGTATACAATGAGCAGTTCTTC. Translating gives CASSGSGRVYNEQFF.

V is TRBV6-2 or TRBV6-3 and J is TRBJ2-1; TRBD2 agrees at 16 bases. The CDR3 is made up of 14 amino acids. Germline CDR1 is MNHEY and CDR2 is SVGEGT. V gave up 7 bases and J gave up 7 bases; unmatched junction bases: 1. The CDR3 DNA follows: TGTGCCAGCACGGGACTAGCGGGAGGGAATGAGCAGTTCTTC. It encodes CASTGLAGGNEQFF.

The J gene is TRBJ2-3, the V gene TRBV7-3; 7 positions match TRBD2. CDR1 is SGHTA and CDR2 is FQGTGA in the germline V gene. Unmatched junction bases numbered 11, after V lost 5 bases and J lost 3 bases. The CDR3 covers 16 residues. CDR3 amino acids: CASSPYGGSGTDTQYF. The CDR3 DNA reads TGTGCCAGCAGCCCATACGGCGGGAGTGGTACAGATACGCAGTATTTT. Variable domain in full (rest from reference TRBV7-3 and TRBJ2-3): GAGVSQTPSNKVTEKGKYVELRCDPISGHTALYWYRQSLGQGPEFLIYFQGTGAADDSGLPNDRFFAVRPEGSVSTLKIQRTERGDSAVYLCASSPYGGSGTDTQYFGPGTRLTVL.

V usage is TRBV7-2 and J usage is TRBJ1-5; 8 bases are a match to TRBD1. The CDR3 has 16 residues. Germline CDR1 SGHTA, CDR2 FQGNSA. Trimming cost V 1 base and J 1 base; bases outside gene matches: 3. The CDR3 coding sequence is TGTGCCAGCAGCTTAGGGGACAGGTGGAGCAATCAGCCCCAGCATTTT. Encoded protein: CASSLGDRWSNQPQHF. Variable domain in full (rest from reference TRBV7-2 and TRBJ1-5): GAGVSQSPSNKVTEKGKDVELRCDPISGHTALYWYRQSLGQGLEFLIYFQGNSAPDKSGLPSDRFSAERTGGSVSTLTIQRTQQEDSAVYLCASSLGDRWSNQPQHFGDGTRLSIL.

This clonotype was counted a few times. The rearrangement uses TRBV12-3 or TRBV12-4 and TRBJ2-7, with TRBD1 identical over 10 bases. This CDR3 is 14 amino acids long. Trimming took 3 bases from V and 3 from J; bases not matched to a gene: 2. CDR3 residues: CASSFRTGGYEQYF. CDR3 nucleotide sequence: TGTGCCAGCAGTTTTAGGACAGGGGGCTACGAGCAGTACTTC.

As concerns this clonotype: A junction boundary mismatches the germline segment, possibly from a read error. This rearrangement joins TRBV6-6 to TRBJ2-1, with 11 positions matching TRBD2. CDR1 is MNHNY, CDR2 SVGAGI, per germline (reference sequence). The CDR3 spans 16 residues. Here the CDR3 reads CASRNSGGGSYNKQFF. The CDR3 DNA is TGTGCCAGCAGAAATAGCGGGGGGGGAAGTTACAATAAGCAGTTCTTC.

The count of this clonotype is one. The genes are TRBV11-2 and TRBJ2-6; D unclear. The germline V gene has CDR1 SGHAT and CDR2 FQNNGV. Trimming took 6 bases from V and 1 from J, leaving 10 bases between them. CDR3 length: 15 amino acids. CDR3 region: CASRAAVSGANVLTF. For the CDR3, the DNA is TGTGCCAGCAGAGCAGCTGTTTCTGGGGCCAACGTCCTGACTTTC. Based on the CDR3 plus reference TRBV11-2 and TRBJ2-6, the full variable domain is EAGVAQSPRYKIIEKRQSVAFWCNPISGHATLYWYQQILGQGPKLLIQFQNNGVVDDSQLPKDRFSAERLKGVDSTLKIQPAKLEDSAVYLCASRAAVSGANVLTFGAGSRLTVL.

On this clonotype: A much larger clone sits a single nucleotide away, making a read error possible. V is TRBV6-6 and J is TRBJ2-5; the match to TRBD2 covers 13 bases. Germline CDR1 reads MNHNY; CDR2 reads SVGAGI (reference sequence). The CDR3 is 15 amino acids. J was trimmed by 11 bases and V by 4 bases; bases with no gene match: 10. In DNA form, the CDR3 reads TGTGCCAGCAGTTCCCCGGGGACTAGCGGGGACGTGCAGTACTTC. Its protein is CASSSPGTSGDVQYF.

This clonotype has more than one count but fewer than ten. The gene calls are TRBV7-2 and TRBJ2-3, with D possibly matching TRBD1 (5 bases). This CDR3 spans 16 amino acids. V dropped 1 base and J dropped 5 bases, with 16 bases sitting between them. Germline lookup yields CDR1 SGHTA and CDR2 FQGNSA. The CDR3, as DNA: TGTGCCAGCAGCTTAGTTAGTACCACAGGCTTAGATACGCAGTATTTT. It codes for CASSLVSTTGLDTQYF.

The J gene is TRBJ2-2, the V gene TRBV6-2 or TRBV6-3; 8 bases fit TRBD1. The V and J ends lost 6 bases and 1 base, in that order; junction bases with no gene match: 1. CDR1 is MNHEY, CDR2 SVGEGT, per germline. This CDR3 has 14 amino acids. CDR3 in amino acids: CASSGTGNTGELFF. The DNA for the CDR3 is TGTGCCAGCAGCGGGACAGGGAACACCGGGGAGCTGTTTTTT.